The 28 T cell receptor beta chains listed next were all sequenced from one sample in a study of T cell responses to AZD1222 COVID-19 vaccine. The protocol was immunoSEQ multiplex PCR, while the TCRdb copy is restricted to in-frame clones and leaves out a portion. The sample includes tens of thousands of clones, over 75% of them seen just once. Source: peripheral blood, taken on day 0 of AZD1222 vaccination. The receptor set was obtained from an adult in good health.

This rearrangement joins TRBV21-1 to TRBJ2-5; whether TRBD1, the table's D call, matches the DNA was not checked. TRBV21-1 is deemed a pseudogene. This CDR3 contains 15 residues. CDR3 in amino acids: CASRKPGQGEETQYF. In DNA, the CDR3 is TGTGCCAGCAGAAAACCGGGACAGGGGGAAGAGACCCAGTACTTC.

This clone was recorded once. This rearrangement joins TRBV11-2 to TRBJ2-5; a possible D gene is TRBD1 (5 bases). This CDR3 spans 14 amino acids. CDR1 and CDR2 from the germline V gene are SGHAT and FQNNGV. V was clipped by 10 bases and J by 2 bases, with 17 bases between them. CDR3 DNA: TGTGCCACCCACCCTGGGGCGCTGCAAGAGACCCAGTACTTC. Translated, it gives CATHPGALQETQYF.

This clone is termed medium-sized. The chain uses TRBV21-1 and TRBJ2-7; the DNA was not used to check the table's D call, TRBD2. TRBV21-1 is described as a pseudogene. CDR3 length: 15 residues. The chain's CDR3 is CASSDQDGGSYEQYF. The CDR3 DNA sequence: TGTGCCAGCAGCGACCAAGACGGGGGGTCCTACGAGCAGTACTTC.

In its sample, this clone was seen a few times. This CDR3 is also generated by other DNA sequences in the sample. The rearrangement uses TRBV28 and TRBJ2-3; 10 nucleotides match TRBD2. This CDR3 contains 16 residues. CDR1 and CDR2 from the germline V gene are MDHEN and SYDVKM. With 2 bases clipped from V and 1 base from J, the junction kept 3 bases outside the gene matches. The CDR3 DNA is TGTGCCAGCAGTTTACCTAGCGGGAGAGGCACAGATACGCAGTATTTT. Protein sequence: CASSLPSGRGTDTQYF.

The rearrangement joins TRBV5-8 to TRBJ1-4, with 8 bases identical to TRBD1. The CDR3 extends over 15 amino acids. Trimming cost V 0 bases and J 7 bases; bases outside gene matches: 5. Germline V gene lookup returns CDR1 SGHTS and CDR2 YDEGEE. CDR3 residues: CASSLGTGSVEKLFF. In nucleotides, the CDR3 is TGTGCCAGCAGCTTGGGGACAGGGTCTGTTGAAAAACTGTTTTTT.

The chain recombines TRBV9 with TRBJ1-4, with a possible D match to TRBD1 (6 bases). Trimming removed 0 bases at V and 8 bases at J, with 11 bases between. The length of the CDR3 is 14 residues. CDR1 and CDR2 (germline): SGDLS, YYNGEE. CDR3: CASSVGDIEEKLFF. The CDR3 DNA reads TGTGCCAGCAGCGTAGGGGACATCGAAGAAAAACTGTTTTTT.

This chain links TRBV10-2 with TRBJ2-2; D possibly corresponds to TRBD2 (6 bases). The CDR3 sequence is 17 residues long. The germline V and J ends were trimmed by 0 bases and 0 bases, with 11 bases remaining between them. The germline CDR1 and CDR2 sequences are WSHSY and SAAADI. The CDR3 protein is CASSESSGLANTGELFF. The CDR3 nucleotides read TGCGCCAGCAGTGAGTCCTCGGGACTCGCGAACACCGGGGAGCTGTTTTTT.

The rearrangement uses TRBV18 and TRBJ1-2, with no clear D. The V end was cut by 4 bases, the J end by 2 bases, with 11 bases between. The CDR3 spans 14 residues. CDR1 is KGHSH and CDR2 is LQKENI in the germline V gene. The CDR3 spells CASSLNRENYGYTF. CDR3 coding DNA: TGTGCCAGCTCACTGAACCGGGAGAACTATGGCTACACCTTC.

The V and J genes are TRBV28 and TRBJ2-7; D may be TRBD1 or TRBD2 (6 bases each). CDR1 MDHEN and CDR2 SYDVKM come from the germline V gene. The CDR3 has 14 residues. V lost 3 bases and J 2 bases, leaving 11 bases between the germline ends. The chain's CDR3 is CASSLRRDTYEQYF. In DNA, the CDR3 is TGTGCCAGCAGTTTGCGGAGGGACACCTACGAGCAGTACTTC.

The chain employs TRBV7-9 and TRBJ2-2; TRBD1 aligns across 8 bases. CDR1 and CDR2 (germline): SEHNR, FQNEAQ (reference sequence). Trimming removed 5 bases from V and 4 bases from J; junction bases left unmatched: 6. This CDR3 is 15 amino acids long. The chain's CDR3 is CASSAQGALTGELFF. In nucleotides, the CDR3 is TGTGCCAGCAGCGCGCAGGGGGCGCTCACCGGGGAGCTGTTTTTT.

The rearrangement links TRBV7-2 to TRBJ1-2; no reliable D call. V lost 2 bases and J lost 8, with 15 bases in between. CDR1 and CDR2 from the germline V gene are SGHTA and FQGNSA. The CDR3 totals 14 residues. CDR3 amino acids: CASSLYPGSGGYTF. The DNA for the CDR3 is TGTGCCAGCAGCTTATACCCCGGCTCGGGAGGCTACACCTTC.

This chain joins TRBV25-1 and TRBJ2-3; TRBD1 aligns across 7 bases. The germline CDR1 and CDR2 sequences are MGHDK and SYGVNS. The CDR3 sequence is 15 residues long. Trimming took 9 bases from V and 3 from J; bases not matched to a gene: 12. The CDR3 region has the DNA TGTGCCAGAGGGCAGACAGGGTGTGAAACAGATACGCAGTATTTT. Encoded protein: CARGQTGCETDTQYF. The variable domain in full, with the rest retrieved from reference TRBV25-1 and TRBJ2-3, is EADIYQTPRYLVIGTGKKITLECSQTMGHDKMYWYQQDPGMELHLIHYSYGVNSTEKGDLSSESTVSRIRTEHFPLTLESARPSHTSQYLCARGQTGCETDTQYFGPGTRLTVL.

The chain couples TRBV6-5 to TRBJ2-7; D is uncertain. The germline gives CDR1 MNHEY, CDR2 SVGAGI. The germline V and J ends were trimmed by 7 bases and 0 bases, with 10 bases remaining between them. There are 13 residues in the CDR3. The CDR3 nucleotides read TGTGCCAGCACTGCCCGTAGCTCCTACGAGCAGTACTTC. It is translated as CASTARSSYEQYF.

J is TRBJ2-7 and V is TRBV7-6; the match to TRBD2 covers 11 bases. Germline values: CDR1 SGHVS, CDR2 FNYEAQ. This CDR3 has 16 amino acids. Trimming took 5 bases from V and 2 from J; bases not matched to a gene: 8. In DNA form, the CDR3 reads TGTGCCAGCAGCAAAGGGGGGACTAGCGGAACCTACGAGCAGTACTTC. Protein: CASSKGGTSGTYEQYF.

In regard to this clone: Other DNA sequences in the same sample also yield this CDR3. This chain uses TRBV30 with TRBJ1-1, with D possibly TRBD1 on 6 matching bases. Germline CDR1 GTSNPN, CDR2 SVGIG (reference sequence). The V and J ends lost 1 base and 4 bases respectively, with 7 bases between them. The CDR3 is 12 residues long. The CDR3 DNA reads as TGTGCCTGGAGTGGAGGGGGCACTGAAGCTTTCTTT. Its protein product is CAWSGGGTEAFF.

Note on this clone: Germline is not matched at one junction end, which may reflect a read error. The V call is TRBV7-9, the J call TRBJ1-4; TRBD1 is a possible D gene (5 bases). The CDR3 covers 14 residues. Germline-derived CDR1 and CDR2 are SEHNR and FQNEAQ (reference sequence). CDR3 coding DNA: TGTGCCAGCAGATTAGACAGAAAGGATGAAAAACTGTTTTTT. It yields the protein CASRLDRKDEKLFF.

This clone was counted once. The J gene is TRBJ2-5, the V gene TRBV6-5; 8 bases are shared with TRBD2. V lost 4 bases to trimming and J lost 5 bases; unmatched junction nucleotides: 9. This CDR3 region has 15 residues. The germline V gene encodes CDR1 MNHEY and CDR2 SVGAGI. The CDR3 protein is CASSSETSAWETQYF. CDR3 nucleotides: TGTGCCAGCAGTTCCGAGACTAGCGCTTGGGAGACCCAGTACTTC.

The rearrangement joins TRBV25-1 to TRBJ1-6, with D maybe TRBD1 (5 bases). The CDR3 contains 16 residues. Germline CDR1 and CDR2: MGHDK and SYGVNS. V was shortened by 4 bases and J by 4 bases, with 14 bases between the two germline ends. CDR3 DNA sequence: TGTGCCAGCAGTGCGTTTGGCGGACAATATAATTCACCCCTCCACTTT. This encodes CASSAFGGQYNSPLHF.

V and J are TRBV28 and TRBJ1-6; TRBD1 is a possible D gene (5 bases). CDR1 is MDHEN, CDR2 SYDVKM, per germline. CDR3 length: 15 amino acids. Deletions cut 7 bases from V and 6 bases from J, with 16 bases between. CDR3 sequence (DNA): TGTGCCAGCATCCCAATGGGGGGGAGTAATTCACCCCTCCACTTT. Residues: CASIPMGGSNSPLHF.

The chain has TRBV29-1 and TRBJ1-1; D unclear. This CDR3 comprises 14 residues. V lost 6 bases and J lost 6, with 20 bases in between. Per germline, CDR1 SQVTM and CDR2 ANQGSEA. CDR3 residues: CSVSATRPRSEAFF. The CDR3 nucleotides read TGCAGCGTCTCCGCCACGAGGCCCAGATCTGAAGCTTTCTTT.

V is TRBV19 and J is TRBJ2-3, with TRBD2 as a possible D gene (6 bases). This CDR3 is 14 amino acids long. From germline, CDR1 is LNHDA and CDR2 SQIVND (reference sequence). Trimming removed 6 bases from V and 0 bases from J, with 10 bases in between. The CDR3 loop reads CASREGSSTDTQYF. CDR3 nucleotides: TGTGCCAGTAGGGAGGGCTCGAGCACAGATACGCAGTATTTT.

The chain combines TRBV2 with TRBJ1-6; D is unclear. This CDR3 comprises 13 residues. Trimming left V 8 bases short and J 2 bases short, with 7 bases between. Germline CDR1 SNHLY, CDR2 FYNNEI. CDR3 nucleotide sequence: TGTGCCAGCCGGCCAGCCTATAATTCACCCCTCCACTTT. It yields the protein CASRPAYNSPLHF.

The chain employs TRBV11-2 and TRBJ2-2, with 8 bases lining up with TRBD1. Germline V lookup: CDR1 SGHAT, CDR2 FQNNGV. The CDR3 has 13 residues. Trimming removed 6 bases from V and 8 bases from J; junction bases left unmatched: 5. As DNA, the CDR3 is TGTGCCAGCAGTTCCAGGGGGCCTGGGGAGCTGTTTTTT. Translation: CASSSRGPGELFF. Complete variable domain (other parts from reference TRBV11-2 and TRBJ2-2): EAGVAQSPRYKIIEKRQSVAFWCNPISGHATLYWYQQILGQGPKLLIQFQNNGVVDDSQLPKDRFSAERLKGVDSTLKIQPAKLEDSAVYLCASSSRGPGELFFGEGSRLTVL.

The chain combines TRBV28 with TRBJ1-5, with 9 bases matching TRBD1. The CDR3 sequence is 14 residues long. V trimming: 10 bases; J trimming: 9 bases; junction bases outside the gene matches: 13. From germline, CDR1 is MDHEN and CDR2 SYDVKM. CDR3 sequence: CATQGTGTSWPQHF. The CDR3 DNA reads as TGTGCCACCCAGGGGACAGGGACCTCATGGCCCCAGCATTTT.

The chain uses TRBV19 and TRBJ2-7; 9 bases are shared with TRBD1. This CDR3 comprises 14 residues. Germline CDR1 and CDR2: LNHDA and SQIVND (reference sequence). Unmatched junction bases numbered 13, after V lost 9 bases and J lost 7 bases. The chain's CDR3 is CASSPAETGGEQYF. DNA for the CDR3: TGTGCCAGCTCCCCCGCCGAGACAGGGGGAGAGCAGTACTTC.

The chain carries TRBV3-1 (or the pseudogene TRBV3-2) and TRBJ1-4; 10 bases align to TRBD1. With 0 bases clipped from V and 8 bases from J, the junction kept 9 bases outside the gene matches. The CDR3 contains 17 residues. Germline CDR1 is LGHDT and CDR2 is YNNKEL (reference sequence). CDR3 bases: TGTGCCAGCAGCCAAGAATCAGACAGGGGGCCAGAGGAAAAACTGTTTTTT. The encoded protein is CASSQESDRGPEEKLFF.

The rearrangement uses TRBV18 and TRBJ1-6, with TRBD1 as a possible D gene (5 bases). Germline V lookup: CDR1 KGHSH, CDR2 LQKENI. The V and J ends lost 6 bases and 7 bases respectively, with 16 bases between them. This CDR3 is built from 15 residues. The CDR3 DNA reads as TGTGCCAGCTCGCCGCAGGGAGTGGGGAATTCACCCCTCCACTTT. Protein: CASSPQGVGNSPLHF.

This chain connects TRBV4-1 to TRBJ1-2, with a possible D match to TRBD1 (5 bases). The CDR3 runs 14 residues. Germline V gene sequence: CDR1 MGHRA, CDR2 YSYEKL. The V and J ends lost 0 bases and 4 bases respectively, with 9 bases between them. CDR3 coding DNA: TGCGCCAGCAGCCAAGATAGGGGTGCCTATGGCTACACCTTC. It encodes CASSQDRGAYGYTF.